This TCR beta chain was identified during a study of response to subunit inactivated influenza vaccine. This clonotype was seen more than once but under ten times. Its antigen is unidentified. MiXCR, run by TCRdb on the RT-PCR reads, gives a single entry per CDR3 protein. Among some 800,000 distinct CDR3 sequences, around 21% were seen once, and the ten largest hold 10%. Study-wide points: Authors proposed each seasonal influenza vaccination draws in few new T cells.

Sequencing was performed on PBMCs from blood, taken less than 6 days after vaccination. The TCR was taken from a middle-aged man who received an inactivated influenza vaccine.

CDR3 sequence: CSARNTEAFF. CDR3 DNA: TGCAGTGCTCGGAACACTGAAGCTTTCTTT. V and J are TRBV20-1 and TRBJ1-1; D ambiguous. CDR1 and CDR2 from the germline V gene are DFQATT and SNEGSKA (reference sequence). The CDR3 consists of 10 residues. V lost 5 bases to trimming and J lost 1 base, with 2 bases between them.